The clone carrying this T cell receptor (beta chain) has just one count. A junction boundary mismatches the germline segment, possibly from a read error. This entry is derived from a study of cytomegalovirus exposure and HLA in healthy donors. This CDR3 contains 14 residues. Germline lookup yields CDR1 LNHNV and CDR2 YYDKDF (reference sequence). The PCR made use of 60 Vbeta and 13 Jbeta primers. Using immunoSEQ multiplex PCR, the repertoire was profiled, and TCRdb retains in-frame clones only, with some absent. This sample has 160,000 or so clones, with around 80% found just once. The chain has TRBV15 and TRBJ1-1, with 11 bases aligning to TRBD1. This clonotype was sampled from a woman between 40 and 55 years old in good health and CMV-seropositive. Sequencing was done on a sample of PBMCs. For the CDR3, the DNA is TGTGCCACCAGTAGAGGGGACAGGGGGACTGAAGCTTTCTTT. This encodes CATSRGDRGTEAFF.